This T cell receptor beta chain originates from a study of shared clonotypes between healthy human individuals. Study-wide background: Per-donor plates numbered three CD4 naive, three CD4 memory, two CD8 naive and one CD8 memory.

Naive CD8 cells, CD45RO-negative and positively selected for CCR7, excluded terminally differentiated effector memory CD45RA+ cells. TCRdb's copy holds only in-frame clones and misses some; the assay was immunoSEQ multiplex PCR. The sample includes about 680,000 clones, 92% of them seen just once. The V and J ends lost 8 bases and 5 bases, in that order; junction bases with no gene match: 8. This CDR3 has 13 amino acids. CDR1 LNHDA and CDR2 SQIVND come from the germline V gene (reference sequence). The chain carries TRBV19 and TRBJ2-7, with TRBD1 identical over 8 bases. The receptor was isolated from a man aged 30-40 years in good health. Sequenced material: naive CD8+ T cells sorted from blood. In nucleotides, the CDR3 is TGTGCCAGTGGGACAGGTAATTTAGACGAGCAGTACTTC. This sequence encodes CASGTGNLDEQYF.